This T cell receptor beta chain appears in the sequencing data of a study of cytomegalovirus exposure and HLA in healthy donors. PCR used 60 Vbeta primers and 13 Jbeta primers. Only in-frame clones appear in the TCRdb table, and some are missing; sequencing was by immunoSEQ multiplex PCR. Altogether approximately 150,000 clones are present, more than 60% being singletons, with the ten largest covering 4.3%. This CDR3 is built from 14 residues. Trimming left V 4 bases short and J 1 base short, with 11 bases between. Germline values: CDR1 SGHRS, CDR2 YFSETQ. The sample taken for sequencing was PBMCs. The sequence derives from a middle-aged man in good health and CMV-seronegative. This chain uses TRBV5-1 with TRBJ1-1; D perhaps matches TRBD1 (5 bases). CDR3 protein: CASSGGTGNTEAFF. CDR3 sequence (DNA): TGCGCCAGCAGCGGCGGGACCGGGAACACTGAAGCTTTCTTT. The full variable domain, completed using reference TRBV5-1 and TRBJ1-1, is KAGVTQTPRYLIKTRGQQVTLSCSPISGHRSVSWYQQTPGQGLQFLFEYFSETQRNKGNFPGRFSGRQFSNSRSEMNVSTLELGDSALYLCASSGGTGNTEAFFGQGTRLTVV.